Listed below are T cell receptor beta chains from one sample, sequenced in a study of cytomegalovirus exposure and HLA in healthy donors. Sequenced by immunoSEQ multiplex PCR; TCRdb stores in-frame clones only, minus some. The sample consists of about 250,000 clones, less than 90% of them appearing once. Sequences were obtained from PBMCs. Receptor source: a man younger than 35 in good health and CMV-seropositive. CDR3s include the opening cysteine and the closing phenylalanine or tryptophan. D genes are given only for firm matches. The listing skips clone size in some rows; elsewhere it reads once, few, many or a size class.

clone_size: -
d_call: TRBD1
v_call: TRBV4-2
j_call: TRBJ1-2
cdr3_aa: CASSQGDSTNYGYTF
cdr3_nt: TGTGCCAGCAGCCAAGGGGACAGTACTAACTATGGCTACACCTTC

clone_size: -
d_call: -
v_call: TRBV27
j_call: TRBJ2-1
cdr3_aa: CASSSQGGIWDNEQFF
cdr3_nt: TGTGCCAGCAGTTCCCAGGGGGGTATTTGGGACAATGAGCAGTTCTTC

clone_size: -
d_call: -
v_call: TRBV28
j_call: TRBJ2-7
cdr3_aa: CASSSSTDNTYEQYF
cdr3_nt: TGTGCCAGCAGTTCGAGTACGGACAACACCTACGAGCAGTACTTC

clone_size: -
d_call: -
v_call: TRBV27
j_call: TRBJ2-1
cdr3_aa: CASSLVVGEGSYNEQFF
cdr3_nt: TGTGCCAGCAGTTTAGTTGTGGGAGAGGGTTCCTACAATGAGCAGTTCTTC

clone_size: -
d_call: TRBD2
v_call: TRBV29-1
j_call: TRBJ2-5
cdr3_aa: CSVGLAGGGQETQYF
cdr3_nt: TGCAGCGTCGGACTAGCGGGAGGTGGCCAAGAGACCCAGTACTTC

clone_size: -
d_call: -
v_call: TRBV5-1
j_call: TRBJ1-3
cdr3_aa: CASSLPSRASSGNTIYF
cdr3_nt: TGCGCCAGCAGCTTACCTTCCAGGGCGAGCTCTGGAAACACCATATATTTT

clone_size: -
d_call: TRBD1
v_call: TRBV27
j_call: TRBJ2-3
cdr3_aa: CASSWDSLTDTQYF
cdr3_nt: TGTGCCAGCTCGTGGGACAGCCTCACAGATACGCAGTATTTT

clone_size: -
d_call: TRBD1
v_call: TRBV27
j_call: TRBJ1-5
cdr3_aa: CASSWTGGGSQPQHF
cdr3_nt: TGTGCCAGCAGTTGGACAGGGGGCGGGAGCCAGCCCCAGCATTTT

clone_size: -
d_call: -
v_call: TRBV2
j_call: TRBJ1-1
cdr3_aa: CARGREGTEAFF
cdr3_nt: TGTGCCAGGGGCCGGGAAGGCACTGAAGCTTTCTTT

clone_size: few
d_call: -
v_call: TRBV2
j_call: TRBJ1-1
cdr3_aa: CASSTGPMNTEAFF
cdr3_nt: TGTGCCAGCAGTACCGGGCCCATGAACACTGAAGCTTTCTTT

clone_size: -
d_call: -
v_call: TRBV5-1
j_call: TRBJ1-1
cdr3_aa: CASSLGRLTRNTEAFF
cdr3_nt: TGCGCCAGCAGCTTGGGTCGTCTAACACGGAACACTGAAGCTTTCTTT

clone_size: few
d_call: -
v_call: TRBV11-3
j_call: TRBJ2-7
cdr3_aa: CASSRGSYEQYF
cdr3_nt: TGTGCCAGCAGCCGAGGCTCCTACGAGCAGTACTTC

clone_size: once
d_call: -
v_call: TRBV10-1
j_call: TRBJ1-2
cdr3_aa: CASSEETDGYTF
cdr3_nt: TGCGCCAGCAGTGAGGAGACAGATGGCTACACCTTC

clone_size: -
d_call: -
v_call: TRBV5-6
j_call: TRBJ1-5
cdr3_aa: CASSFAGGNQPQHF
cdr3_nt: TGTGCCAGCAGCTTTGCAGGGGGCAATCAGCCCCAGCATTTT

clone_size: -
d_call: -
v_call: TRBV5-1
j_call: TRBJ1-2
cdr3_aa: CASSLEESYGYTF
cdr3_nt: TGCGCCAGCAGCTTGGAGGAGAGCTATGGCTACACCTTC

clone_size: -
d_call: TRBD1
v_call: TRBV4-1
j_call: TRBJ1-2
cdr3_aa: CASSQLTGVYGYTF
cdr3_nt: TGCGCCAGCAGCCAACTCACAGGGGTCTATGGCTACACCTTC

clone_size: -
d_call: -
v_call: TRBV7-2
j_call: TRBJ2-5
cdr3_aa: CASSLASGARETQYF
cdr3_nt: TGTGCCAGCAGTCTAGCCTCAGGGGCGCGAGAGACCCAGTACTTC

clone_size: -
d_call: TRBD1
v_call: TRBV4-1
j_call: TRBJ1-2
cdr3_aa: CASSQGQGDGYTF
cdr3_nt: TGCGCCAGCAGCCAAGGACAGGGAGATGGCTACACCTTC

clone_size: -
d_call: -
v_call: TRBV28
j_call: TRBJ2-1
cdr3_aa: CASCFPRTQRTQGSYNEQFF
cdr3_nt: TGTGCCAGCTGTTTCCCGAGAACCCAACGGACGCAGGGATCCTACAATGAGCAGTTCTTC

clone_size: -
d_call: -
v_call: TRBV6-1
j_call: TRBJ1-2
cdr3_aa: CASTPGNRLSGYTF
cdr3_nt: TGTGCCAGCACTCCCGGAAACAGGCTTAGTGGCTACACCTTC

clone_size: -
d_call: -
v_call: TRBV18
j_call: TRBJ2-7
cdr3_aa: CASKIDTTYEQYF
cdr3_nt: TGTGCCAGCAAAATCGACACGACTTACGAGCAGTACTTC

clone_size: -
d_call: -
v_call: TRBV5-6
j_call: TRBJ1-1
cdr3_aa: CASSSGGGTEAFF
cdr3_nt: TGTGCCAGCAGCTCGGGAGGGGGCACTGAAGCTTTCTTT

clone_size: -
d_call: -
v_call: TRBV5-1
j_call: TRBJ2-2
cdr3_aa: CASSLGWGESGELFF
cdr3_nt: TGCGCCAGCAGCTTGGGATGGGGGGAATCCGGGGAGCTGTTTTTT

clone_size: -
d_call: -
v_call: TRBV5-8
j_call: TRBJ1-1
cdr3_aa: CASSLRTVLNTEAFF
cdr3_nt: TGTGCCAGCAGCTTACGGACAGTCTTGAACACTGAAGCTTTCTTT

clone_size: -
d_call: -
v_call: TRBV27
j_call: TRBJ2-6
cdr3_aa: CASSPLDSRSGANVLTF
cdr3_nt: TGTGCCAGCAGTCCCCTAGACAGTCGCTCTGGGGCCAACGTCCTGACTTTC

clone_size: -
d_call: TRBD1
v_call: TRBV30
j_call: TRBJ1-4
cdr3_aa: CAWSTGQGIATNEKLFF
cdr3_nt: TGTGCCTGGAGTACAGGACAGGGCATTGCAACTAATGAAAAACTGTTTTTT

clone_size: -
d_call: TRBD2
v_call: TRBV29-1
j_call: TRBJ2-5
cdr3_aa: CSVSISGRLETQYF
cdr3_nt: TGCAGCGTTAGTATTAGCGGGAGGTTAGAGACCCAGTACTTC

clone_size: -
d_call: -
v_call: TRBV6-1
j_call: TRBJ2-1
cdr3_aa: CASSEAGRLYNEQFF
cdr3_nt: TGTGCCAGCAGTGAAGCGGGACGGCTTTACAATGAGCAGTTCTTC

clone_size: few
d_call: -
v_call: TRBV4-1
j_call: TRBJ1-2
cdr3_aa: CASRALPAIDGYTF
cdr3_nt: TGCGCCAGCAGGGCTTTACCCGCTATTGATGGCTACACCTTC

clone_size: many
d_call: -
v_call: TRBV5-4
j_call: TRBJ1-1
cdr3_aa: CASSLASQGGTEAFF
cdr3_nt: TGTGCCAGCAGCTTGGCTAGCCAGGGTGGAACTGAAGCTTTCTTT

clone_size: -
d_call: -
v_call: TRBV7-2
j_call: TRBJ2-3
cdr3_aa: CASSLYQTDTQYF
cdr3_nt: TGTGCCAGCAGCTTATATCAAACAGATACGCAGTATTTT

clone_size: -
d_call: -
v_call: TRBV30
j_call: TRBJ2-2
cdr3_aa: CAWKGGAGELFF
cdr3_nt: TGTGCCTGGAAGGGGGGGGCCGGGGAGCTGTTTTTT

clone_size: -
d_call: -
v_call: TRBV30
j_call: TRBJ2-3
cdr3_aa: CAWSVQGSDTQYF
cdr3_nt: TGTGCCTGGAGTGTCCAGGGCTCAGATACGCAGTATTTT

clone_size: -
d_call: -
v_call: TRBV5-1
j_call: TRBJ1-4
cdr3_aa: CASSPWSTNEKLFF
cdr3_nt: TGCGCCAGCAGCCCATGGTCAACTAATGAAAAACTGTTTTTT

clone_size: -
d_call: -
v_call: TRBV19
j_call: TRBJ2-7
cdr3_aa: CASSPGQFYEQYF
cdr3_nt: TGTGCCAGTAGTCCCGGACAGTTCTACGAGCAGTACTTC

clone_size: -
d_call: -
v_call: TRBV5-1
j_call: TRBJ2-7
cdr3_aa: CASSLAPTYEQYF
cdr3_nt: TGCGCCAGCAGCCTGGCCCCTACCTACGAGCAGTACTTC

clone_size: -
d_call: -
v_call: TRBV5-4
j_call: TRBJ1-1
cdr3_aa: CASSRRVRMNTEAFF
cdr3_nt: TGTGCCAGCAGCCGCAGGGTTCGCATGAACACTGAAGCTTTCTTT

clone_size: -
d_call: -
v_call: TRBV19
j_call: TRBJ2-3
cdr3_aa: CASSIGFPDTQYF
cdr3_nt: TGTGCCAGTAGTATAGGTTTTCCAGATACGCAGTATTTT

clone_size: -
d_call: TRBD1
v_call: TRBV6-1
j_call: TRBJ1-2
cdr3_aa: CASSPGGELNGYTF
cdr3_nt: TGTGCCAGCAGTCCAGGGGGCGAATTAAATGGCTACACCTTC

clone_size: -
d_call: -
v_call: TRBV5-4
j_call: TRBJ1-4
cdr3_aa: CASSLGLRRDEKLFF
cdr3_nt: TGTGCCAGCAGCTTGGGCCTCCGAAGGGATGAAAAACTGTTTTTT

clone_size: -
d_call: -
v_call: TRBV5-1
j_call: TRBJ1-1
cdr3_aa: CASSLYGQIKNTEAFF
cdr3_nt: TGCGCCAGCAGCTTGTACGGACAGATAAAGAACACTGAAGCTTTCTTT

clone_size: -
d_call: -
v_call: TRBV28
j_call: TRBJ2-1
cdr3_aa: CASSLRGNNEQFF
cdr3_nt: TGTGCCAGCAGTTTAAGGGGCAACAATGAGCAGTTCTTC

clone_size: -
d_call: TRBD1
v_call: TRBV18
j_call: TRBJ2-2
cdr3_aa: CASSPGTGVVTGELFF
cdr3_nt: TGTGCCAGCTCACCGGGGACAGGGGTCGTCACCGGGGAGCTGTTTTTT

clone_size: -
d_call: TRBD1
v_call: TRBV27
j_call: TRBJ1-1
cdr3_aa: CASRAGTGVTEAFF
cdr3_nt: TGTGCCAGCAGGGCCGGGACAGGGGTAACTGAAGCTTTCTTT

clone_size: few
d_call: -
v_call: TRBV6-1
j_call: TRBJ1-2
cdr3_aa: CASSLGPAPYGYTF
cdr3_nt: TGTGCCAGCTCCCTGGGGCCTGCCCCCTATGGCTACACCTTC

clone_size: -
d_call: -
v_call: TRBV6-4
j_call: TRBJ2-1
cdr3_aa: CASSDSRAEGNEQFF
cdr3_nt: TGTGCCAGCAGTGACTCGCGGGCCGAGGGAAATGAGCAGTTCTTC

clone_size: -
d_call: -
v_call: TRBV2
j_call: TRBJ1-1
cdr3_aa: CASSGAGQGNEAFF
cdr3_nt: TGTGCCAGCAGTGGGGCAGGGCAAGGCAATGAAGCTTTCTTT

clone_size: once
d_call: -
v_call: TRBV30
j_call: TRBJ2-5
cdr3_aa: CAWSVYGETQYF
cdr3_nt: TGTGCCTGGAGTGTTTATGGGGAGACCCAGTACTTC

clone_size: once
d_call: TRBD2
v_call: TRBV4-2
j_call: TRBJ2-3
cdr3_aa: CASSQGLAGVGQSTDTQYF
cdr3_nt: TGTGCCAGCAGCCAAGGACTAGCGGGAGTGGGACAAAGCACAGATACGCAGTATTTT

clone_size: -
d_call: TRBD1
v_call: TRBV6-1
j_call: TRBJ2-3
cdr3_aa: CASAGGIGDTQYF
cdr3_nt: TGTGCCAGCGCAGGGGGCATCGGAGATACGCAGTATTTT

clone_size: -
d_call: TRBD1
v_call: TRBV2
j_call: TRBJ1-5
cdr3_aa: CASKGDRVRDQPQHF
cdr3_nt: TGTGCCAGCAAGGGCGACAGGGTAAGAGATCAGCCCCAGCATTTT

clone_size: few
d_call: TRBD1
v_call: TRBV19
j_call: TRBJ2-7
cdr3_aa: CASTETGPSYEQYF
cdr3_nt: TGTGCCAGTACCGAGACAGGGCCTTCCTACGAGCAGTACTTC

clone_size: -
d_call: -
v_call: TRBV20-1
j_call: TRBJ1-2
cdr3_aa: CSANKNYGYTF
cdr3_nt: TGCAGTGCTAATAAGAACTATGGCTACACCTTC

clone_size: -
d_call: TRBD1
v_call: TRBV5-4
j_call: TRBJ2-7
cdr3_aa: CASSVQGGPYEQYF
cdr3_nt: TGTGCCAGCAGCGTTCAAGGGGGCCCCTACGAGCAGTACTTC

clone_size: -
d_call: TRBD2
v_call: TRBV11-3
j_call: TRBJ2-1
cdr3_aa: CASSSSGSSYNEQFF
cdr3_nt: TGTGCCAGCAGCTCTAGCGGGAGCTCCTACAATGAGCAGTTCTTC